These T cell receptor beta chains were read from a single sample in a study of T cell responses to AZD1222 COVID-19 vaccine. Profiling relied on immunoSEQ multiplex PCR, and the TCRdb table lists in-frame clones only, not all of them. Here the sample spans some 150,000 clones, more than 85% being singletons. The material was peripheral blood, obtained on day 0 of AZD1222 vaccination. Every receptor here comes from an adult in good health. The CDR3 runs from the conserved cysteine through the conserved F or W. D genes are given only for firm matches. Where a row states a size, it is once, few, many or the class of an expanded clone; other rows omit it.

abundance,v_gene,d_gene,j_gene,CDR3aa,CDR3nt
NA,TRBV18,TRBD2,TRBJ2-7,CASSAGTSGRYEQYF,TGTGCCAGCTCAGCCGGGACTAGCGGTCGTTACGAGCAGTACTTC
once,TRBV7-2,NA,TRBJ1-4,CASSPGLLLFF,TGTGCCAGCAGCCCGGGCCTCCTGCTGTTTTTT
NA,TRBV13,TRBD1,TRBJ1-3,CASSPDRAEYSGNTIYF,TGTGCCAGCAGCCCGGACAGGGCTGAATACTCTGGAAACACCATATATTTT
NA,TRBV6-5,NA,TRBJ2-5,CASSWLAETQYF,TGTGCCAGCAGTTGGCTAGCTGAGACCCAGTACTTC
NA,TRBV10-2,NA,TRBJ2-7,CASKATYEQYF,TGCGCCAGCAAGGCCACCTACGAGCAGTACTTC
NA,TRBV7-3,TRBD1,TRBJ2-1,CASSIGGQGPWEQFF,TGTGCCAGCTCTATAGGGGGACAGGGGCCTTGGGAGCAGTTCTTC
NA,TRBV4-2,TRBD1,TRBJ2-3,CASSTGGQEDTQYF,TGTGCCAGCAGTACAGGGGGGCAGGAAGATACGCAGTATTTT
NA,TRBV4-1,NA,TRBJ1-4,CATHGQPNEKLFF,TGCGCCACCCACGGACAGCCTAATGAAAAACTGTTTTTT
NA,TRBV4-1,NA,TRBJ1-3,CASSQGAGITGNTIYF,TGCGCCAGCAGCCAAGGAGCTGGGATCACTGGAAACACCATATATTTT
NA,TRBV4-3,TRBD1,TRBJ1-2,CASSQVRDRDGYTF,TGCGCCAGCAGCCAAGTTCGAGACAGGGATGGCTACACCTTC
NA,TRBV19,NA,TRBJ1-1,CASSSDSAEAFF,TGTGCCAGTAGTAGCGACAGCGCTGAAGCTTTCTTT
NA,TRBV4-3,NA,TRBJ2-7,CASSRDYRGAYEQYF,TGCGCCAGCAGCCGGGACTACAGGGGAGCCTACGAGCAGTACTTC
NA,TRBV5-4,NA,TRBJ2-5,CASSLVLAGKETQYF,TGTGCCAGCAGCTTGGTCCTAGCAGGAAAAGAGACCCAGTACTTC
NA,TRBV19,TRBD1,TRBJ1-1,CASTIGQGKTEAFF,TGTGCCAGTACCATAGGACAGGGGAAGACTGAAGCTTTCTTT
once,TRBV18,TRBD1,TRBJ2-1,CASSPKTGINEQFF,TGTGCCAGCTCACCGAAGACAGGGATCAATGAGCAGTTCTTC
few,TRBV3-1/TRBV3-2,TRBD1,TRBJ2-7,CASSQRFRGPRDEQYF,TGTGCCAGCAGCCAAAGGTTTAGGGGGCCGCGGGACGAGCAGTACTTC
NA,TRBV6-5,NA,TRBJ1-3,CASTPGAYGNTIYF,TGTGCCAGCACGCCGGGGGCCTACGGAAACACCATATATTTT
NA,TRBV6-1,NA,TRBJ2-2,CASSERGEELFF,TGTGCCAGCAGTGAACGCGGTGAAGAGCTGTTTTTT
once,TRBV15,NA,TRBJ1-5,CATSRSPAGRSHQPQHF,TGTGCCACCAGCAGGTCCCCCGCTGGCAGGTCCCATCAGCCCCAGCATTTT
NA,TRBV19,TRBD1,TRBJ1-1,CASNPMGGGRMNTEAFF,TGTGCCAGTAACCCCATGGGAGGGGGCCGCATGAACACTGAAGCTTTCTTT
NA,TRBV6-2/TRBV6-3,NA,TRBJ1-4,CASSWTGATNEKLFF,TGTGCCAGCAGTTGGACGGGTGCAACTAATGAAAAACTGTTTTTT
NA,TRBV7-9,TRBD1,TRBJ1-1,CASSHIWDRGFSEAFF,TGTGCCAGCAGCCATATTTGGGACAGGGGCTTTTCTGAAGCTTTCTTT
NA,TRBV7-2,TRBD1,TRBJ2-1,CASSYQGAVRNEQFF,TGTGCCAGCAGCTATCAGGGGGCAGTCAGAAATGAGCAGTTCTTC
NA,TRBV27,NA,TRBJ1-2,CASSLLPGGDSRYGYTF,TGTGCCAGCAGTTTATTACCGGGGGGGGATTCCCGCTATGGCTACACCTTC
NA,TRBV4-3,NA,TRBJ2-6,CASSQDFRGSFSGANVLTF,TGCGCCAGCAGCCAAGATTTTAGGGGGTCCTTCTCTGGGGCCAACGTCCTGACTTTC
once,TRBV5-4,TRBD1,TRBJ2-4,CASSLFGTGGSLAKNIQYF,TGTGCCAGCAGCTTGTTCGGGACAGGGGGATCATTAGCCAAAAACATTCAGTACTTC
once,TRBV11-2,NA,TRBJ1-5,CASSLDRGSQPQHF,TGTGCCAGCAGCTTAGATCGCGGGTCTCAGCCCCAGCATTTT
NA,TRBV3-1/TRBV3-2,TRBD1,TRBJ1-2,CASSQGQDRAYGYTF,TGTGCCAGCAGCCAGGGACAAGACAGGGCCTATGGCTACACCTTC
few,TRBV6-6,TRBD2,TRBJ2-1,CASSWSSGRGDEQFF,TGTGCCAGCAGTTGGTCCAGCGGGAGGGGCGATGAGCAGTTCTTC
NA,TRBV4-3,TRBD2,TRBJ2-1,CASSQFDGLAANNEQFF,TGCGCCAGCAGCCAATTTGACGGACTAGCGGCTAACAATGAGCAGTTCTTC
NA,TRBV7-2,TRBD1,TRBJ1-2,CASSLGITGASYTF,TGTGCCAGCAGCTTAGGGATCACAGGGGCTAGCTACACCTTC
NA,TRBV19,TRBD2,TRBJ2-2,CASPGLAGNTGELFF,TGTGCCAGCCCGGGACTAGCGGGAAACACCGGGGAGCTGTTTTTT
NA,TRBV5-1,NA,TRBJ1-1,CASSLDRGNPLNTEAFF,TGCGCCAGCAGCTTGGACCGGGGAAATCCCCTGAACACTGAAGCTTTCTTT
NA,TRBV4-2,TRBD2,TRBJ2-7,CASSQVTAGVGEQYF,TGTGCCAGCAGCCAAGTAACGGCGGGAGTCGGCGAGCAGTACTTC
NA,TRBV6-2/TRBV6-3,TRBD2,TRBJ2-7,CASSYKLNGLAVYEQYF,TGTGCCAGCAGTTACAAATTAAACGGACTAGCGGTGTACGAGCAGTACTTC
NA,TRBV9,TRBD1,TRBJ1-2,CASSGPPGTDYGYTF,TGTGCCAGCAGCGGGCCCCCCGGGACAGATTATGGCTACACCTTC
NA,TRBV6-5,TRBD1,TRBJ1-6,CASRTGGYSGSPLHF,TGTGCCAGCAGAACAGGGGGTTATTCGGGTTCACCCCTCCACTTT
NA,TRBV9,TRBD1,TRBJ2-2,CASSPRAGGNPGELFF,TGTGCCAGCAGCCCCCGGGCAGGGGGTAATCCCGGGGAGCTGTTTTTT
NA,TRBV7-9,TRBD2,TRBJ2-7,CASSFPAGGPYEQYF,TGTGCCAGCAGCTTCCCAGCGGGAGGGCCTTACGAGCAGTACTTC
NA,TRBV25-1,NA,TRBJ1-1,CARPTRGRPGTEAFF,TGTGCCAGACCTACCCGAGGGCGGCCCGGCACTGAAGCTTTCTTT
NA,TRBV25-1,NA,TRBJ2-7,CASSERHRPYEQYF,TGTGCCAGCAGTGAACGACACCGCCCCTACGAGCAGTACTTC
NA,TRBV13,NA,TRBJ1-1,CASTRRTAPNTEAFF,TGTGCCAGCACCCGTCGGACAGCGCCGAACACTGAAGCTTTCTTT
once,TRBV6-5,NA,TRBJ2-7,CASSIDLISYEQYF,TGTGCCAGCAGCATAGACCTAATTTCCTACGAGCAGTACTTC
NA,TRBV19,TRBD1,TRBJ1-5,CASSILAGTGNVMGQPQHF,TGTGCCAGTAGTATCCTAGCCGGGACAGGGAATGTAATGGGACAGCCCCAGCATTTT
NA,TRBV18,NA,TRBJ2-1,CASSPGGDEQFF,TGTGCCAGCTCACCCGGCGGAGATGAGCAGTTCTTC
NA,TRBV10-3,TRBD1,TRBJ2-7,CAISDSTGVEQYF,TGTGCCATCAGTGACTCGACAGGGGTCGAGCAGTACTTC
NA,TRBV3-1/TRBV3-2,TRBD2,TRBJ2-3,CASSPIPSSGGTDTQYF,TGTGCCAGCAGCCCAATACCATCTAGCGGGGGCACAGATACGCAGTATTTT
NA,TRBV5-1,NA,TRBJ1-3,CASSLVLGVNSGNTIYF,TGCGCCAGCAGCTTGGTCCTAGGAGTGAACTCTGGAAACACCATATATTTT
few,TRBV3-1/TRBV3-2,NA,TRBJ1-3,CASSQGASGNTIYF,TGTGCCAGCAGCCAAGGGGCGAGTGGAAACACCATATATTTT
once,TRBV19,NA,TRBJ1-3,CASTRDMSSGNTIYF,TGTGCCAGTACCCGGGACATGAGCTCTGGAAACACCATATATTTT
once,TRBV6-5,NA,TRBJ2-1,CASSYLQGSVEQFF,TGTGCCAGCAGTTATTTACAGGGTAGTGTTGAGCAGTTCTTC
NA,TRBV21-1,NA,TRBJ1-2,CASSKFRQNYGYTF,TGTGCCAGCAGCAAATTTAGGCAGAACTATGGCTACACCTTC
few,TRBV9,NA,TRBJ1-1,CASSVAWGRNTEAFF,TGTGCCAGCAGCGTAGCTTGGGGAAGGAACACTGAAGCTTTCTTT
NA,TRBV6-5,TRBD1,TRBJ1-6,CASSDRGSENSPLHF,TGTGCCAGCAGCGACAGGGGGTCTGAGAATTCACCCCTCCACTTT
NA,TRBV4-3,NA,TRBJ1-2,CASSQDWSYGYTF,TGCGCCAGCAGCCAAGATTGGAGCTATGGCTACACCTTC
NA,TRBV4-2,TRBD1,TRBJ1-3,CASSRSGGQGDGNTIYF,TGTGCCAGCAGCCGCTCAGGAGGACAGGGGGACGGAAACACCATATATTTT